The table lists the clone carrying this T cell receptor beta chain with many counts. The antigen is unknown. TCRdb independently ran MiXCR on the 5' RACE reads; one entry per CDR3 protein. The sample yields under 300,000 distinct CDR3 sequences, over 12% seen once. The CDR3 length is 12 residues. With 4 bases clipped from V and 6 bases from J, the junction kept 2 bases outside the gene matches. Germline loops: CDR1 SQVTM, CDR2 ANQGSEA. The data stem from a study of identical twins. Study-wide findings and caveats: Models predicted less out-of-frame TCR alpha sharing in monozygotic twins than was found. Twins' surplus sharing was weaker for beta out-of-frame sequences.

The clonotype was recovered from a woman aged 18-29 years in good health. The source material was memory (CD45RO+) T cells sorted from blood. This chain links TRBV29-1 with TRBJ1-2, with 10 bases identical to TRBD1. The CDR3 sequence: CSVATGGHGYTF. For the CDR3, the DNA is TGCAGCGTTGCGACAGGGGGCCATGGCTACACCTTC.